This TCR beta chain was captured by sequencing in a study of beta chain features in type 1 diabetes. Overall study findings and caveats: Patients' naive, central memory and regulatory TCRB repertoires appeared more alike than those of healthy donors.

Averaging roughly 120 mL, one heparinised blood draw was given by each donor. Over 95% purity was reached by all sorted populations. Looked up from germline, CDR1 is LGHNA and CDR2 is YSLEER. V was trimmed by 4 bases and J by 9 bases, leaving 16 bases between them. The CDR3 runs to 14 residues. This clone has more than one count but fewer than ten. Its antigen is as yet unknown. The study reverse transcribed the entire isolated RNA, so it sequenced expressed TCRB transcripts. Libraries were prepared by immunoSEQ multiplex PCR; TCRdb keeps only in-frame clonotypes and omits some of them. The table shows about 160,000 clones, with approximately 8.4% occurring only once.

The V call is TRBV4-3, the J call TRBJ2-1; D is unresolved. Material: central memory CD4+ T cells from blood. The TCR was taken from a woman under 30 in good health. The CDR3: CASSPEPRSGEQFF. The CDR3 nucleotides read TGCGCCAGCAGCCCAGAACCCCGTTCGGGTGAGCAGTTCTTC.